This T cell receptor (beta chain) was sequenced during a study of blood T cell repertoires in COVID-19. Study overall: Samples came from the United States, Italy and Spain, spanning acute and convalescent COVID-19. PBMCs, B-cell-depleted T cells, or T cells were the source of the cDNA or gDNA that made up the material.

This clone came up a few times. During active infection, Seattle patients enrolled and were then monitored through disease. V gave up 0 bases and J gave up 4 bases, with 7 bases separating them. CDR3 length: 13 amino acids. Looked up from germline, CDR1 is SGHAT and CDR2 is FQNNGV. TCRdb keeps only in-frame clones here, not all; method: immunoSEQ multiplex PCR. The sample consists of 100,000 to 150,000 clones, approximately 81% of them appearing once. The receptor comes from a man at least 80 years old with COVID-19, enrolled during active disease. The V gene is TRBV11-2, the J gene TRBJ2-7, with TRBD2 as a possible D gene (5 bases). The specimen was peripheral blood. CDR3 sequence reads: CASSLDEGYEQYF. The DNA for the CDR3 is TGTGCCAGCAGCTTAGACGAGGGATACGAGCAGTACTTC.